The 24 T cell receptor beta chains reported below all come from one sample, sequenced in a study of T-cell reconstitution after alpha-beta-depleted transplantation in children. For TCRbeta, the library was prepared with unique molecular identifiers. TCRdb passed the PCR reads through MiXCR, listing each CDR3 protein once. The sample has about 78,000 distinct CDR3 sequences, about 14% seen once. The specimen comprised PBMCs, mostly from graft donor cells, sampled 180 days after TCRalphabeta/CD19-depleted stem cell transplant. These receptors came from a male patient between 2 and 10 years old who had a stem cell transplant for acute lymphoblastic leukemia, so the T cells may come from the graft donor.

In this sample, this clonotype turned up many times. This chain uses TRBV12-3 or TRBV12-4 with TRBJ1-1; D unresolved. The CDR3 is 10 residues long. The V end was cut by 2 bases, the J end by 10 bases, with 5 bases between. CDR3 DNA sequence: TGTGCCAGCAGTTTATTGGGAGCTTTCTTT. This gives the protein CASSLLGAFF.

This clonotype occurred many times. V usage is TRBV24-1 and J usage is TRBJ2-7, with a tentative D call TRBD2 (6 bases). The V and J ends lost 2 bases and 4 bases respectively, with 11 bases between them. This CDR3 is built from 14 residues. Looked up from germline, CDR1 is KGHDR and CDR2 is SFDVKD. CDR3 DNA: TGTGCCACCAGTGATTCGGGACTGCATTACGAGCAGTACTTC. Translated, it gives CATSDSGLHYEQYF.

This clonotype was picked up one time. Its ends do not fully match the called genes, so a read error is possible. The chain is built from TRBV27 and TRBJ2-6, with a possible D match to TRBD2 (6 bases). Germline V gene data show CDR1 as MNHEY and CDR2 as SMNVEV (reference sequence). There are 15 residues in the CDR3. CDR3 region: CASSLKTWGDNVLTF. The DNA for the CDR3 is TGTGCCAGCAGTTTAAAAACGTGGGGGGACAACGTCCTGACTTTC. The complete variable domain, with remaining parts taken from reference TRBV27 and TRBJ2-6, reads EAQVTQNPRYLITVTGKKLTVTCSQNMNHEYMSWYRQDPGLGLRQIYYSMNVEVTDKGDVPEGYKVSRKEKRNFPLILESPSPNQTSLYFCASSLKTWGDNVLTFGAGSRLTVL.

This chain uses TRBV6-1 with TRBJ2-2, with 7 bases that match TRBD1. Germline-derived CDR1 and CDR2 are MNHNS and SASEGT. J was trimmed by 4 bases and V by 6 bases; bases with no gene match: 8. The CDR3 has 15 residues. The DNA of the CDR3 is TGTGCCAGCAGGGGGACAGACAGGTTCACCGGGGAGCTGTTTTTT. This codes for CASRGTDRFTGELFF.

The gene calls are TRBV3-1 and TRBJ2-1, with 14 bases matching TRBD2. Germline V gene lookup returns CDR1 LGHDT and CDR2 YNNKEL (reference sequence). The CDR3 spans 15 residues. V lost 3 bases, J lost 9 bases, and 4 bases stayed unmatched. The CDR3 spells CASSQGLAGAFEQFF. CDR3 sequence (DNA): TGTGCCAGCAGCCAGGGACTAGCGGGAGCTTTTGAGCAGTTCTTC.

This clonotype turned up a few times. The rearrangement uses TRBV12-3 or TRBV12-4 and TRBJ2-3; D not resolved. V was clipped by 6 bases and J by 4 bases, with 17 bases between them. The CDR3 extends over 15 amino acids. The CDR3 spells CASSLYTLLADTQYF. CDR3 coding DNA: TGTGCCAGCAGCCTCTACACCTTGTTGGCAGATACGCAGTATTTT.

In its sample, this clonotype was seen a few times. The rearrangement joins TRBV7-6 to TRBJ1-1; D is uncertain. Germline V lookup: CDR1 SGHVS, CDR2 FNYEAQ. The V gene lost 8 bases and the J gene lost 2 bases, with 12 bases spanning the gap. The CDR3 has 13 amino acids. CDR3 region: CASREGINTEAFF. CDR3 in DNA: TGTGCCAGCCGAGAGGGTATAAACACTGAAGCTTTCTTT.

This chain joins TRBV12-3 or TRBV12-4 and TRBJ2-7, with 7 bases fitting TRBD2. CDR3 length: 14 amino acids. V was pared by 6 bases and J by 6 bases, with 11 bases of the junction left unmatched. The chain's CDR3 is CASSPQAGLTEQYF. The CDR3 DNA is TGTGCCAGCAGCCCCCAAGCGGGGCTCACCGAGCAGTACTTC.

The rearrangement uses TRBV4-1 and TRBJ2-3; 8 bases match TRBD1. CDR3 length equals 18 residues. Germline V gives CDR1 MGHRA, CDR2 YSYEKL. J was trimmed by 6 bases and V by 0 bases; bases with no gene match: 14. The chain's CDR3 is CASSQDHWTGRRRDTQYF. CDR3 nucleotides: TGCGCCAGCAGCCAAGATCATTGGACAGGGCGAAGGAGGGATACGCAGTATTTT.

In this sample, this clonotype turned up once. The chain recombines TRBV19 with TRBJ2-4; D not certain. Germline lookup yields CDR1 LNHDA and CDR2 SQIVND (reference sequence). V dropped 7 bases and J dropped 8 bases, with 12 bases sitting between them. The CDR3 is 12 residues long. The CDR3 DNA reads TGTGCCAGTACCGACGAGGTTGACATTCAGTACTTC. Its protein is CASTDEVDIQYF.

The J gene is TRBJ1-3, the V gene TRBV12-3 or TRBV12-4; tentative D call: TRBD1 (6 bases). V lost 5 bases and J 1 base, leaving 9 bases between the germline ends. The CDR3 loop spans 14 amino acids. The CDR3, as DNA: TGTGCCAGCAGTGGACAGCTGTCTGGAAACACCATATATTTT. Translation gives CASSGQLSGNTIYF.

This clonotype was recorded at least ten times. The CDR3 nucleotides are TGCGCCAGCAGGCTGCGGACAGGGGGTGTTCTTGGCTATGGCTACACCTTC. Translated: CASRLRTGGVLGYGYTF. The genes are TRBV5-1 and TRBJ1-2, with 10 bases that match TRBD1. With 5 bases clipped from V and 4 bases from J, the junction kept 14 bases outside the gene matches. The germline CDR1 and CDR2 sequences are SGHRS and YFSETQ. The CDR3 is 17 residues long.

Details on this clonotype: A much larger clone is a single base away; this may be a read error. This chain links TRBV12-3 or TRBV12-4 with TRBJ2-7; no clear D. There are 13 residues in the CDR3. Trimming stripped 7 bases from V and 6 bases from J, with 16 bases between. The CDR3 DNA follows: TGTGCCAGCACTCTGACGGCGCCCTGCGAGCAGTACTTC. This encodes CASTLTAPCEQYF.

In its sample, this clonotype was seen many times. This rearrangement joins TRBV10-2 to TRBJ1-2; no clear D gene. The germline V gene encodes CDR1 WSHSY and CDR2 SAAADI. Trimming left V 8 bases short and J 3 bases short, with 7 bases between. This CDR3 region has 11 residues. CDR3 loop: CASGRYYGYTF. CDR3 DNA sequence: TGCGCCAGCGGTAGATACTATGGCTACACCTTC.

The chain links TRBV20-1 to TRBJ2-5, with 11 bases identical to TRBD2. CDR1 is DFQATT, CDR2 SNEGSKA, per germline (reference sequence). After removal of 8 bases from V and 1 base from J, the junction contained 9 bases not matched to a gene. The CDR3 contains 15 residues. This chain's CDR3 is CSFPRLAGFQETQYF. The CDR3, as DNA: TGCAGTTTCCCTCGACTAGCGGGGTTCCAAGAGACCCAGTACTTC.

Written as DNA, the CDR3 is TGTGCCAGCAGCCAAGATCCATCCAGGGTGGATGAGCAGTTCTTC. Translation: CASSQDPSRVDEQFF. The rearrangement joins TRBV4-2 to TRBJ2-1, with D tentatively TRBD1 (5 bases). This CDR3 is 15 amino acids long. The germline CDR1 and CDR2 sequences are LGHNA and YNFKEQ. Trimming shortened V by 0 bases and J by 8 bases, and 14 bases separated the two germline ends.

This clonotype was seen a handful of times. This chain uses TRBV7-6 with TRBJ1-1; 7 positions match TRBD1. This CDR3 has 16 amino acids. CDR1 SGHVS and CDR2 FNYEAQ come from the germline V gene. The trim removed 5 bases at V and 0 bases at J, leaving 9 bases unmatched. CDR3 nucleotides: TGTGCCAGCAGCCAGTGGACAGGATCCATGAACACTGAAGCTTTCTTT. Translation: CASSQWTGSMNTEAFF.

The chain carries TRBV7-6 and TRBJ2-3; 9 bases are a match to TRBD1. The CDR3 is made up of 20 amino acids. Germline loops: CDR1 SGHVS, CDR2 FNYEAQ. V lost 2 bases to trimming and J lost 0 bases; unmatched junction nucleotides: 15. Written as DNA, the CDR3 is TGTGCCAGCAGCTTAACCCCCGGAAGAACAGGGGGCATAAGCACAGATACGCAGTATTTT. Its translation: CASSLTPGRTGGISTDTQYF.

This clonotype was picked up a small number of times. The V call is TRBV20-1, the J call TRBJ2-3; D unclear. CDR1 and CDR2 (germline): DFQATT, SNEGSKA (reference sequence). The CDR3 loop spans 14 amino acids. The V end lost 2 bases, the J end lost 1 base, and 10 bases lay between the germline ends. CDR3 in DNA: TGCAGTGCTAGACGGACGCCTGGCACAGATACGCAGTATTTT. Its protein product is CSARRTPGTDTQYF.

The chain has TRBV19 and TRBJ2-4, with D hard to call. From germline, CDR1 is LNHDA and CDR2 SQIVND (reference sequence). This CDR3 spans 12 amino acids. V dropped 5 bases and J dropped 2 bases, with 4 bases sitting between them. Written as DNA, the CDR3 is TGTGCCAGTAGTGGCCCCAAAAACATTCAGTACTTC. It yields the protein CASSGPKNIQYF.

As DNA, the CDR3 is TGTGCCAGCAGCCCCACCCCGGGACAGATGAACACTGAAGCTTTCTTT. The encoded protein is CASSPTPGQMNTEAFF. The chain couples TRBV3-1 to TRBJ1-1, with 7 nucleotides matching TRBD1. Germline values: CDR1 LGHDT, CDR2 YNNKEL (reference sequence). V trimming: 4 bases; J trimming: 0 bases; junction bases outside the gene matches: 8. CDR3 length: 16 amino acids.

The chain carries TRBV6-5 and TRBJ1-2; D gene ambiguous. Germline-derived CDR1 and CDR2 are MNHEY and SVGAGI. The CDR3 totals 14 residues. Trimming cost V 4 bases and J 6 bases, with 15 bases left between them. The CDR3, as DNA: TGTGCCAGCAGTTCACGGAGGGTGGGGAATGGCTACACCTTC. It yields the protein CASSSRRVGNGYTF.

In its sample, this clonotype was seen a few times. The chain carries TRBV20-1 and TRBJ2-7; D might be TRBD2 (5 bases). Germline-derived CDR1 and CDR2 are DFQATT and SNEGSKA (reference sequence). The CDR3 is made up of 13 amino acids. V was pared by 5 bases and J by 1 base, with 12 bases between. The CDR3 DNA follows: TGCAGTGCTCCGAGGGCGGTTTCCTACGAGCAGTACTTC. It codes for CSAPRAVSYEQYF.

The chain recombines TRBV12-3 or TRBV12-4 with TRBJ1-5; TRBD1 might be the D (6 bases). The germline V and J ends were trimmed by 5 bases and 7 bases, with 9 bases remaining between them. The CDR3 totals 12 residues. CDR3 sequence (DNA): TGTGCCAGCAGTGAGGGGGGCCAGCCCCAGCATTTT. This codes for CASSEGGQPQHF.